This T cell receptor (beta chain) was identified in a study of PD-1 blockade in mismatch repair-deficient tumors. CDR3 size: 14 residues. Germline-derived CDR1 and CDR2 are SNHLY and FYNNEI. With 6 bases clipped from V and 3 bases from J, the junction kept 3 bases outside the gene matches. Data came from immunoSEQ multiplex PCR; TCRdb stores just in-frame clones and leaves some out. The sample lists approximately 9,300 clones; 85% to 95% were seen once. The table lists this clone with a few counts. What it binds is not known. Stated time point: roughly ten-day in vitro stimulation with candidate neoantigen peptide 3.

The chain combines TRBV2 with TRBJ1-3; 9 bases line up with TRBD1. The sequencing here drew on cells cultured in vitro, taken from a patient treated with pembrolizumab. The origin of this receptor is an adult with mismatch repair-deficient cancer. DNA for the CDR3: TGTGCCAGCAGCGGGACAGGGAATGGAAACACCATATATTTT. Its protein product is CASSGTGNGNTIYF.